These 30 T cell receptor beta chains came from one sample sequenced in a study of cytomegalovirus exposure and HLA in healthy donors. The PCR contained 60 Vbeta and 13 Jbeta primers. Assay: immunoSEQ multiplex PCR; the TCRdb copy retains only in-frame clones and omits some. Counted here are 160,000 or so clones, around 80% occurring once; the ten biggest clones make up 1.5% to 2.5%. The sequenced sample consisted of PBMCs. These receptors came from a man between 18 and 35 years old in good health and CMV-seronegative.

The genes are TRBV9 and TRBJ2-3, with 9 nucleotides matching TRBD2. J lost 8 bases, V lost 0 bases, and 4 bases had no gene match. The CDR3 is 14 amino acids. Germline-derived CDR1 and CDR2 are SGDLS and YYNGEE. The CDR3, as DNA: TGTGCCAGCAGCGTAGGAGGGACTAGCTTTACGCAGTATTTT. Translated: CASSVGGTSFTQYF. Full variable domain (outside the CDR3, taken from reference TRBV9 and TRBJ2-3): DSGVTQTPKHLITATGQRVTLRCSPRSGDLSVYWYQQSLDQGLQFLIQYYNGEERAKGNILERFSAQQFPDLHSELNLSSLELGDSALYFCASSVGGTSFTQYFGPGTRLTVL.

The V gene is TRBV6-1, the J gene TRBJ2-5, with a tentative D call TRBD2 (6 bases). Trimming shortened V by 5 bases and J by 5 bases, and 15 bases separated the two germline ends. The CDR3 loop spans 14 amino acids. Looked up from germline, CDR1 is MNHNS and CDR2 is SASEGT. The CDR3 is CASSWGDDWETQYF. The DNA of the CDR3 is TGTGCCAGCAGTTGGGGGGACGATTGGGAGACCCAGTACTTC.

The chain employs TRBV28 and TRBJ2-7; D may be TRBD2 (5 bases). Trimming removed 7 bases at V and 0 bases at J, with 16 bases between. The CDR3 is 15 amino acids. Germline CDR1 reads MDHEN; CDR2 reads SYDVKM. In DNA, the CDR3 is TGTGCCAGCACCTTGGAGGTTCGGGGCTCCTACGAGCAGTACTTC. It is translated as CASTLEVRGSYEQYF.

The CDR3 reads CASSLSGGAYNEQFF. The CDR3, as DNA: TGTGCCAGTAGTCTAAGCGGGGGGGCCTACAATGAGCAGTTCTTC. The rearrangement joins TRBV19 to TRBJ2-1; 10 nucleotides match TRBD2. Germline V lookup: CDR1 LNHDA, CDR2 SQIVND (reference sequence). This CDR3 has 15 residues. V trimming: 5 bases; J trimming: 2 bases; junction bases outside the gene matches: 3.

The chain combines TRBV6-1 with TRBJ1-6, with TRBD1 as a possible D gene (5 bases). Germline V gene lookup returns CDR1 MNHNS and CDR2 SASEGT. Between the trimmed V and J ends, which lost 5 bases and 7 bases, there was a span of 12 bases. The CDR3 extends over 14 amino acids. The CDR3 region is CASSFLRGNSPLHF. The CDR3 region has the DNA TGTGCCAGCAGTTTCCTACGGGGGAATTCACCCCTCCACTTT.

The chain couples TRBV7-9 to TRBJ1-4; perhaps TRBD1 as D (6 bases). V gave up 5 bases and J gave up 8 bases, with 15 bases separating them. In germline, CDR1 is SEHNR, CDR2 FQNEAQ (reference sequence). The CDR3 has 14 residues. The CDR3 DNA sequence: TGTGCCAGCAGCCAGAGGGGGTCCGGGGAAAAACTGTTTTTT. It translates to CASSQRGSGEKLFF.

This chain links TRBV4-1 with TRBJ2-3; 9 bases align to TRBD1. The trim removed 4 bases at V and 4 bases at J, leaving 6 bases unmatched. Germline-derived CDR1 and CDR2 are MGHRA and YSYEKL. This CDR3 is built from 15 residues. The CDR3 coding sequence is TGCGCCAGCAGCCCACGGACAGGGGCAGCAGATACGCAGTATTTT. This translates into CASSPRTGAADTQYF.

The V gene is TRBV4-3, the J gene TRBJ2-1; 7 bases are a match to TRBD1. The CDR3 is 18 amino acids. Looked up from germline, CDR1 is LGHNA and CDR2 is YSLEER. V trimming: 0 bases; J trimming: 1 base; junction bases outside the gene matches: 9. CDR3 residues: CASSQELAGRGSYNEQFF. The CDR3 nucleotides are TGCGCCAGCAGCCAAGAATTGGCGGGCAGGGGGTCCTACAATGAGCAGTTCTTC.

The rearrangement uses TRBV13 and TRBJ2-2, with 8 bases lining up with TRBD1. CDR3 length: 18 residues. Trimming at V came to 1 base and at J to 4 bases, leaving 11 bases not matched to a gene. Per germline, CDR1 PRHDT and CDR2 FYEKMQ (reference sequence). The CDR3 loop reads CASSLVGLGTGRTGELFF. CDR3 coding DNA: TGTGCCAGCAGCTTAGTAGGGTTGGGGACAGGACGCACCGGGGAGCTGTTTTTT.

This rearrangement joins TRBV18 to TRBJ2-2, with D maybe TRBD1 (6 bases). The CDR3 sequence is 16 residues long. Germline-derived CDR1 and CDR2 are KGHSH and LQKENI. With 0 bases removed from V and 4 bases from J, the gap between germline ends came to 12 bases. CDR3 DNA: TGTGCCAGCTCACCACCGGGGGCCCTTATCACCGGGGAGCTGTTTTTT. Translating it yields CASSPPGALITGELFF.

This chain joins TRBV5-1 and TRBJ2-5, with D possibly being TRBD2 (6 bases). The CDR3 is 14 amino acids. Germline CDR1 is SGHRS and CDR2 is YFSETQ. V was clipped by 2 bases and J by 5 bases, with 13 bases between them. CDR3 sequence: CASSFGGEGETQYF. The DNA of the CDR3 is TGCGCCAGCAGCTTCGGGGGAGAGGGGGAGACCCAGTACTTC.

The rearrangement uses TRBV10-3 and TRBJ1-1; a weak D match, TRBD1 (6 bases). V was shortened by 11 bases and J by 5 bases, with 21 bases between the two germline ends. The germline CDR1 and CDR2 sequences are ENHRY and SYGVKD. There are 14 residues in the CDR3. In DNA form, the CDR3 reads TGTGCCGCGTCTCCCAGGGGATCGGGGACTGAAGCTTTCTTT. Its protein is CAASPRGSGTEAFF.

Here the CDR3 DNA reads TGTGCCAGCAGAGGTGACAAAAGCTCCTACGAGCAGTACTTC. This gives the protein CASRGDKSSYEQYF. J is TRBJ2-7 and V is TRBV6-6, with D unresolved. The length of the CDR3 is 14 residues. The germline gives CDR1 MNHNY, CDR2 SVGAGI (reference sequence). Trimming left V 6 bases short and J 0 bases short, with 12 bases between.

This clone was observed once. V usage is TRBV20-1 and J usage is TRBJ2-1; D unclear. The germline V gene encodes CDR1 DFQATT and CDR2 SNEGSKA (reference sequence). This CDR3 is 10 amino acids long. V was trimmed by 0 bases and J by 10 bases, leaving 4 bases between them. The CDR3 spells CSARDVEQFF. For the CDR3, the DNA is TGCAGTGCTAGAGACGTCGAGCAGTTCTTC.

This clone turned up a few times. The chain joins TRBV25-1 to TRBJ1-1; a possible D gene is TRBD1 (6 bases). The CDR3 runs to 17 residues. Germline V gene data show CDR1 as MGHDK and CDR2 as SYGVNS. Trimming left V 2 bases short and J 5 bases short, with 21 bases between. As DNA, the CDR3 is TGTGCCAGCAGTGAAATCGGACAGCACAGAAATGGGACTGAAGCTTTCTTT. This sequence encodes CASSEIGQHRNGTEAFF.

Points on this clone: A junction end diverges from the germline sequence, so it may reflect a read error. The gene calls are TRBV7-9 and TRBJ2-7; D may be TRBD1 (5 bases). The germline V gene has CDR1 SEHNR and CDR2 FQNEAQ (reference sequence). This CDR3 spans 11 amino acids. The DNA of the CDR3 is TGTTCCAGCACCCTGGGGCTCGAGCAGTACTTC. Amino acid sequence: CSSTLGLEQYF.

In regard to this clone: Other DNA sequences in this sample translate to the same CDR3. CDR3 residues: CASRGTSGSYNEQFF. Written as DNA, the CDR3 is TGTGCCAGCAGAGGGACTAGCGGTTCCTACAATGAGCAGTTCTTC. This chain links TRBV2 with TRBJ2-1, with TRBD2 matching over 11 bases. CDR1 is SNHLY, CDR2 FYNNEI, per germline. CDR3 size: 15 residues. V shed 6 bases, J shed 1 base, and the junction held 2 bases outside the gene matches.

The chain couples TRBV5-1 to TRBJ2-2; D unresolved. CDR3 size: 14 residues. The germline V gene encodes CDR1 SGHRS and CDR2 YFSETQ. With 7 bases removed from V and 0 bases from J, the gap between germline ends came to 10 bases. CDR3 sequence: CASLVLTNTGELFF. CDR3 DNA sequence: TGCGCCAGCCTCGTGCTAACGAACACCGGGGAGCTGTTTTTT.

The CDR3: CASSVAHGGEKLFF. The CDR3 DNA reads TGTGCCAGCAGTGTGGCCCACGGGGGTGAAAAACTGTTTTTT. V gene TRBV2 combines with J gene TRBJ1-4, with D possibly matching TRBD1 (5 bases). V gave up 4 bases and J gave up 7 bases, with 13 bases separating them. CDR3 length: 14 amino acids. Germline V gene sequence: CDR1 SNHLY, CDR2 FYNNEI.

The chain is built from TRBV11-3 and TRBJ2-1; D is possibly TRBD1 (8 bases). From germline, CDR1 is SGHNT and CDR2 YENEEA. V lost 5 bases and J 4 bases, leaving 18 bases between the germline ends. The CDR3 is made up of 16 amino acids. The CDR3 DNA reads as TGTGCCAGCAGCCCAGGGGGCAGCGGGGCTTACAATGAGCAGTTCTTC. As protein: CASSPGGSGAYNEQFF.

V is TRBV6-5 and J is TRBJ1-1; no reliable D call. The length of the CDR3 is 16 residues. Trimming stripped 2 bases from V and 0 bases from J, with 13 bases between. CDR1 and CDR2 (germline): MNHEY, SVGAGI. As DNA, the CDR3 is TGTGCCAGCAGTTACCTGCGCGGGAGATTGAACACTGAAGCTTTCTTT. This sequence encodes CASSYLRGRLNTEAFF.

J is TRBJ2-7 and V is TRBV5-4, with 7 positions matching TRBD2. Germline lookup yields CDR1 SGHNT and CDR2 YYREEE (reference sequence). The junction had 4 bases not matched to a gene; V was cut back by 0 bases and J by 1 base. CDR3 length: 15 residues. As DNA, the CDR3 is TGTGCCAGCAGCTTGGAGCCTAGCGGATCCTACGAGCAGTACTTC. It encodes CASSLEPSGSYEQYF.

The chain uses TRBV28 and TRBJ1-5, with TRBD1 identical over 8 bases. The CDR3 length is 15 residues. V shed 4 bases and J 6 bases; nucleotides not matched to a gene: 8. Looked up from germline, CDR1 is MDHEN and CDR2 is SYDVKM. The CDR3 sequence: CASSWNRGTSQPQHF. In DNA form, the CDR3 reads TGTGCCAGCAGTTGGAACAGGGGGACTTCTCAGCCCCAGCATTTT.

The chain is built from TRBV4-1 and TRBJ2-1, with 8 bases that match TRBD2. After removal of 7 bases from V and 10 bases from J, the junction contained 12 bases not matched to a gene. Germline CDR1 reads MGHRA; CDR2 reads YSYEKL. The CDR3 runs 14 residues. The CDR3 DNA reads TGCGCCAGCAAGGTGGCGGGGGGAAGGGGCGAGCAGTTCTTC. Protein: CASKVAGGRGEQFF.

The rearrangement uses TRBV6-5 and TRBJ1-1, with 8 bases that match TRBD1. Looked up from germline, CDR1 is MNHEY and CDR2 is SVGAGI. This CDR3 spans 11 amino acids. V trimming: 7 bases; J trimming: 8 bases; junction bases outside the gene matches: 3. CDR3 in amino acids: CASTRGREAFF. CDR3 DNA: TGTGCCAGCACCAGGGGGCGCGAAGCTTTCTTT.

The chain is built from TRBV5-1 and TRBJ1-6, with D perhaps matching TRBD1 (5 bases). The germline V gene has CDR1 SGHRS and CDR2 YFSETQ. V gave up 5 bases and J gave up 7 bases, with 13 bases separating them. CDR3 length equals 14 residues. CDR3 residues: CASRVGAGNSPLHF. CDR3 nucleotide sequence: TGCGCCAGCAGGGTAGGGGCCGGCAATTCACCCCTCCACTTT.

The genes are TRBV28 and TRBJ1-5; D is undetermined. Deletions cut 5 bases from V and 4 bases from J, with 15 bases between. Germline V lookup: CDR1 MDHEN, CDR2 SYDVKM. This CDR3 has 15 residues. The CDR3 loop is CASSLRAVRNQPQHF. CDR3 nucleotides: TGTGCCAGCAGTCTACGTGCGGTTAGGAATCAGCCCCAGCATTTT.

V gene TRBV5-4 combines with J gene TRBJ2-7, with D tentatively TRBD1 (6 bases). Germline V lookup: CDR1 SGHNT, CDR2 YYREEE (reference sequence). Trimming took 4 bases from V and 3 from J, leaving 14 bases between them. CDR3 size: 14 residues. This chain's CDR3 is CASSLRGGGYEQYF. The DNA for the CDR3 is TGTGCCAGCAGCCTTCGTGGGGGCGGCTACGAGCAGTACTTC.

The CDR3 loop reads CASSRQTVYQETQYF. CDR3 DNA: TGTGCCAGCAGCCGTCAGACAGTGTACCAAGAGACCCAGTACTTC. The chain couples TRBV14 to TRBJ2-5; the D gene is possibly TRBD1 (5 bases). Germline V gene data show CDR1 as SGHDN and CDR2 as FVKESK. V lost 4 bases and J 0 bases, leaving 12 bases between the germline ends. The CDR3 sequence is 15 residues long.

The chain has TRBV28 and TRBJ2-7; TRBD1 matches 8 bases. V was clipped by 6 bases and J by 1 base; unmatched bases: 8. CDR3 length: 15 amino acids. In germline, CDR1 is MDHEN, CDR2 SYDVKM. CDR3 amino acids: CASRPDREDSYEQYF. The CDR3 bases are TGTGCCAGCAGGCCGGACAGGGAGGATTCCTACGAGCAGTACTTC.